These 8 T cell receptor beta chains were sequenced from one sample in a study of shared clonotypes between healthy human individuals. The repertoire was sequenced with immunoSEQ multiplex PCR; TCRdb's copy has only in-frame clones and lacks some. The sample consists of nearly 500,000 clones, 76% of them appearing once. Sequencing was performed on PBMCs. The receptor set was obtained from a woman in her 40s in good health. Some clones in this sample may be carry-over from other donors' samples.

The chain recombines TRBV7-3 with TRBJ2-1; the match to TRBD2 covers 8 bases. This CDR3 has 15 amino acids. Germline CDR1 and CDR2: SGHTA and FQGTGA. Losses at the gene ends were 4 bases for V and 7 bases for J; bases not matched to a gene: 9. CDR3 amino acids: CASSSSGSSGNEQFF. In DNA, the CDR3 is TGTGCCAGCAGCTCTAGCGGGTCCTCGGGGAATGAGCAGTTCTTC.

As regards this clone: The CDR3 end shows no conserved phenylalanine or tryptophan, and so a read error is likely. CDR3 region: CASSPGRAGTGELFL. In nucleotides, the CDR3 is TGTGCCAGCAGCCCGGGGAGGGCCGGCACCGGGGAGCTGTTTCTT. The chain links TRBV7-9 to TRBJ2-2; TRBD2 aligns across 7 bases. The CDR3 sequence is 15 residues long. With 5 bases clipped from V and 4 bases from J, the junction kept 7 bases outside the gene matches. Germline V gene data show CDR1 as SEHNR and CDR2 as FQNEAQ (reference sequence).

As concerns this clone: The final CDR3 position lacks the conserved phenylalanine or tryptophan, pointing to a likely read error. The chain combines TRBV4-2 with TRBJ1-1; TRBD1 might be the D (6 bases). The CDR3 totals 13 residues. V shed 4 bases and J shed 9 bases, with 15 bases lying between them. In germline, CDR1 is LGHNA, CDR2 YNFKEQ. CDR3 sequence reads: CASSPAGERQAFL. The DNA of the CDR3 is TGTGCCAGCAGCCCAGCAGGGGAGCGTCAAGCTTTCCTT.

The rearrangement links TRBV7-2 to TRBJ2-7, with D perhaps TRBD1 (5 bases). Germline lookup yields CDR1 SGHTA and CDR2 FQGNSA. The CDR3 length is 14 residues. The V end lost 5 bases, the J end lost 0 bases, and 11 bases lay between the germline ends. CDR3 coding DNA: TGTGCCAGCAGCACGACAGATAGCTCCTACGAGCAGTACTTC. Residues: CASSTTDSSYEQYF.

The V and J genes are TRBV6-6 and TRBJ2-5; D gene ambiguous. The J call is uncertain, as TRBJ2-7 better fits the DNA end. This CDR3 has 12 residues. Germline V CDR1 and CDR2: MNHNY, SVGAGI (reference sequence). The CDR3 loop is CASSQSSYEQYF. The CDR3 DNA is TGTGCCAGCAGCCAATCCTCCTACGAGCAGTACTTC.

The chain combines TRBV29-1 with TRBJ2-7, with 9 bases aligning to TRBD1. Germline V gives CDR1 SQVTM, CDR2 ANQGSEA. The CDR3 is 13 amino acids. The junction had 9 bases not matched to a gene; V was cut back by 5 bases and J by 7 bases. The CDR3 is CSVNRDRVGEQYF. CDR3 DNA sequence: TGCAGCGTTAACCGGGACAGGGTAGGTGAGCAGTACTTC.

This clone was seen just once. This chain links TRBV9 with TRBJ1-2; D remains ambiguous. V dropped 2 bases and J dropped 5 bases, with 13 bases sitting between them. CDR1 and CDR2 from the germline V gene are SGDLS and YYNGEE. The CDR3 extends over 14 amino acids. CDR3 DNA: TGTGCCAGCAGCGTGAATGGTCAGAGTTATGGCTACACCTTC. Its protein is CASSVNGQSYGYTF.

In its sample, this clone was seen a few times. The J gene is TRBJ2-3, the V gene TRBV28, with 14 bases lining up with TRBD2. There are 16 residues in the CDR3. Losses at the gene ends were 6 bases for V and 5 bases for J; bases not matched to a gene: 7. Germline-derived CDR1 and CDR2 are MDHEN and SYDVKM. The CDR3 nucleotides are TGTGCCAGCAGGCCGGGACTAGCGGGAGCGGGAGATACGCAGTATTTT. Protein: CASRPGLAGAGDTQYF.